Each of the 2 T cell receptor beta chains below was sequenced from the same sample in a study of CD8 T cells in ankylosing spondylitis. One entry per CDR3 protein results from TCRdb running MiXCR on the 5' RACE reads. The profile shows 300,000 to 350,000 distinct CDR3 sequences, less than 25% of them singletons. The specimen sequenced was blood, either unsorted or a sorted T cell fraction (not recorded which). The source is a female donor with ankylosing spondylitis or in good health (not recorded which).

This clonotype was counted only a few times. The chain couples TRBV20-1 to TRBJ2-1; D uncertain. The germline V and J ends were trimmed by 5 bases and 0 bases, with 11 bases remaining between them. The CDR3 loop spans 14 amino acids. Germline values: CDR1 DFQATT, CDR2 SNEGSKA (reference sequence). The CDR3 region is CSAPPHSSYNEQFF. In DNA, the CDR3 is TGCAGTGCTCCTCCCCATAGCTCCTACAATGAGCAGTTCTTC.

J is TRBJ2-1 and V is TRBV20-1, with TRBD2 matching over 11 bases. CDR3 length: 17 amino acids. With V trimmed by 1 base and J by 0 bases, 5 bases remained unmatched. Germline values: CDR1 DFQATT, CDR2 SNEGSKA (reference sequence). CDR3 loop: CSARVTSGKSSYNEQFF. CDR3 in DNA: TGCAGTGCTAGAGTGACTAGCGGGAAGAGCTCCTACAATGAGCAGTTCTTC.